The 23 T cell receptor beta chains in this list originate from one sample, sequenced in a study of read filtering for tumor transcriptome and immune sequencing. This library used roughly 430 ng RNA and molecular barcoded adaptors spanning alpha/delta and beta/gamma chains. TCRdb re-called the reads with MiXCR, one entry per CDR3 protein. The sample holds about 90,000 distinct CDR3 sequences, roughly an eighth seen once. The sequencing sample was made of a population of CD138-negative cells sorted from bone marrow. The receptors were gathered from a donor aged 40 or over with multiple myeloma.

The chain is built from TRBV19 and TRBJ2-1; TRBD2 aligns across 7 bases. This CDR3 contains 14 residues. After removal of 4 bases from V and 4 bases from J, the junction contained 4 bases not matched to a gene. Germline V lookup: CDR1 LNHDA, CDR2 SQIVND (reference sequence). The CDR3 here is CASSNPSGYNEQFF. CDR3 coding DNA: TGTGCCAGTAGTAATCCTAGCGGTTACAATGAGCAGTTCTTC. The variable domain in full, with the rest retrieved from reference TRBV19 and TRBJ2-1, is DGGITQSPKYLFRKEGQNVTLSCEQNLNHDAMYWYRQDPGQGLRLIYYSQIVNDFQKGDIAEGYSVSREKKESFPLTVTSAQKNPTAFYLCASSNPSGYNEQFFGPGTRLTVL.

This clonotype was found a few times. A clone one base away is much larger, so this may be a read error. A read error is likely, as this CDR3 ends without the conserved phenylalanine or tryptophan. The chain recombines TRBV19 with TRBJ1-5; the match to TRBD1 covers 8 bases. The CDR3 is 15 amino acids. The germline V gene has CDR1 LNHDA and CDR2 SQIVND (reference sequence). Trimming removed 4 bases from V and 4 bases from J; junction bases left unmatched: 6. The CDR3 coding sequence is TGTGCCAGTAGTACCGACAGGGGCGGAAATCAGCCCCAGCATTCT. This encodes CASSTDRGGNQPQHS.

Regarding this clonotype: A much bigger clone sits one base away, suggesting this may be a read error. The conserved closing phenylalanine or tryptophan is absent in this CDR3, likely reflecting a read error. The chain couples TRBV28 to TRBJ1-1; D gene uncertain. In germline, CDR1 is MDHEN, CDR2 SYDVKM. The V gene lost 6 bases and the J gene lost 3 bases, with 8 bases spanning the gap. The CDR3 is 12 residues long. The CDR3 nucleotides are TGTGCCAGCAGCAGCACTCACACTGAAGCTTTCCTT. This encodes CASSSTHTEAFL.

This clonotype has at least ten counts. The chain joins TRBV5-8 to TRBJ2-6; D is perhaps TRBD2 (6 bases). CDR1 and CDR2 (germline): SGHTS, YDEGEE. The length of the CDR3 is 17 residues. The V gene lost 4 bases and the J gene lost 0 bases, with 14 bases spanning the gap. The DNA of the CDR3 is TGTGCCAGCAGCATCGGCGGGGCCCTCTCTGGGGCCAACGTCCTGACTTTC. Amino acids: CASSIGGALSGANVLTF.

This clonotype was found a few times. The gene calls are TRBV20-1 and TRBJ1-2; no clear D gene. Deletions cut 3 bases from V and 0 bases from J, with 11 bases between. The CDR3 totals 14 residues. Germline lookup yields CDR1 DFQATT and CDR2 SNEGSKA (reference sequence). The CDR3 DNA sequence: TGCAGTGCTAGCTCAACAGTAGCTAACTATGGCTACACCTTC. It yields the protein CSASSTVANYGYTF.

This clonotype showed up many times. The V call is TRBV4-2, the J call TRBJ2-2; weak D call: TRBD2 (6 bases). The germline gives CDR1 LGHNA, CDR2 YNFKEQ. Trimming removed 4 bases at V and 4 bases at J, with 16 bases between. The CDR3 runs to 16 residues. For the CDR3, the DNA is TGTGCCAGCAGCCCCCCTGGGGCGGGAAGCACCGGGGAGCTGTTTTTT. As protein: CASSPPGAGSTGELFF.

The table lists this clonotype with many counts. V gene TRBV11-3 combines with J gene TRBJ2-1, with TRBD2 identical over 7 bases. V shed 1 base and J 4 bases; nucleotides not matched to a gene: 10. CDR3 length: 17 residues. Germline CDR1 reads SGHNT; CDR2 reads YENEEA. CDR3 DNA sequence: TGTGCCAGCAGCTTAGCCTGGAGCGGGGACGGATACAATGAGCAGTTCTTC. It encodes CASSLAWSGDGYNEQFF.

This clonotype was observed at least ten times. The chain joins TRBV20-1 to TRBJ2-3; D may be TRBD2 (6 bases). Trimming left V 3 bases short and J 2 bases short, with 15 bases between. CDR3 size: 15 residues. Germline assignment: CDR1 DFQATT and CDR2 SNEGSKA (reference sequence). The CDR3 loop reads CSASPGGRVTDTQYF. The CDR3 coding sequence is TGCAGTGCTAGCCCCGGGGGACGGGTCACAGATACGCAGTATTTT.

This clonotype came up many times. The V and J genes are TRBV6-6 and TRBJ2-5, with TRBD2 identical over 11 bases. The CDR3 is 15 amino acids. CDR1 is MNHNY and CDR2 is SVGAGI in the germline V gene (reference sequence). V shed 7 bases and J 5 bases; nucleotides not matched to a gene: 9. The DNA of the CDR3 is TGTGCCAGCATCCCCGGGACTAGCGGATGGGAGACCCAGTACTTC. Its protein product is CASIPGTSGWETQYF.

As to this clonotype: Given a much more abundant clone one base away, this may be a read error. This chain's CDR3 is CASSVTPGRGSGANVLTF. In DNA, the CDR3 is TGTGCCAGCAGCGTAACCCCGGGACGGGGCTCTGGGGCCAACGTCCTGACTTTC. This chain joins TRBV9 and TRBJ2-6; tentatively, D is TRBD1 or TRBD2 (5 bases each). Germline-derived CDR1 and CDR2 are SGDLS and YYNGEE. The CDR3 has 18 residues. V lost 1 base to trimming and J lost 0 bases, with 14 bases between them.

This clonotype was picked up many times. The chain recombines TRBV5-1 with TRBJ1-1; D unclear. The V end was cut by 0 bases, the J end by 0 bases, with 12 bases between. The CDR3 runs to 16 residues. Per germline, CDR1 SGHRS and CDR2 YFSETQ. DNA of the CDR3: TGCGCCAGCAGCTTGGTCCCCGGGCAGCTGAACACTGAAGCTTTCTTT. Translation gives CASSLVPGQLNTEAFF.

The sample holds a few counts of this clonotype. A read error may explain this, as a much larger clone is one base away. The conserved closing phenylalanine or tryptophan is absent in this CDR3, likely reflecting a read error. This rearrangement joins TRBV20-1 to TRBJ2-3; D ambiguous. The germline CDR1 and CDR2 sequences are DFQATT and SNEGSKA (reference sequence). This CDR3 is built from 11 residues. CDR3 in DNA: TGCAGCTCCCCAGGCACAGATACGCAGTATTCT. Protein sequence: CSSPGTDTQYS.

This clonotype showed up many times. The chain is built from TRBV20-1 and TRBJ1-5; the match to TRBD1 covers 7 bases. Germline V gives CDR1 DFQATT, CDR2 SNEGSKA (reference sequence). V trimming: 4 bases; J trimming: 5 bases; junction bases outside the gene matches: 14. This CDR3 comprises 16 residues. The CDR3 DNA reads as TGCAGTGCTATCAGGAACGCGGGACAGATATATCAGCCCCAGCATTTT. Translating it yields CSAIRNAGQIYQPQHF.

Many counts were recorded for this clonotype. The rearrangement uses TRBV7-9 and TRBJ2-1, with a tentative D call TRBD2 (7 bases). From germline, CDR1 is SEHNR and CDR2 FQNEAQ (reference sequence). Trimming stripped 5 bases from V and 4 bases from J, with 18 bases between. The CDR3 sequence is 16 residues long. CDR3 nucleotides: TGTGCCAGCAGCAATTGGGGGCTAGCGGCGTACAATGAGCAGTTCTTC. Translated: CASSNWGLAAYNEQFF.

CDR3 bases: TGTGCCAGCAGACCGGGACAGCTAAATGAAAAACTGTTTTTT. As protein: CASRPGQLNEKLFF. This chain connects TRBV28 to TRBJ1-4; 7 nucleotides align to TRBD1. V dropped 6 bases and J dropped 5; count of bases not matched to a gene: 6. Per the germline V gene, CDR1 is MDHEN and CDR2 is SYDVKM. The CDR3 totals 14 residues.

A word on this clonotype: A clone one base away is much larger, so this may be a read error. V usage is TRBV28 and J usage is TRBJ2-5, with TRBD2 matching over 7 bases. Germline V gene sequence: CDR1 MDHEN, CDR2 SYDVKM. There are 15 residues in the CDR3. V dropped 7 bases and J dropped 5; count of bases not matched to a gene: 13. The CDR3 sequence: CASKTTGRGSETQYF. CDR3 bases: TGTGCCAGCAAGACCACCGGCCGCGGGAGTGAGACCCAGTACTTC.

This clonotype was counted ten times or more. The gene calls are TRBV3-1 and TRBJ2-7, with TRBD1 matching 9 bases. The germline CDR1 and CDR2 sequences are LGHDT and YNNKEL (reference sequence). The CDR3 consists of 15 residues. V lost 0 bases and J lost 6; bases outside the gene matches: 6. This CDR3 reads CASSQEGTGQGEQYF. CDR3 nucleotides: TGTGCCAGCAGCCAAGAAGGGACAGGGCAAGGCGAGCAGTACTTC.

With respect to this clonotype: The junction shows a germline mismatch at one end, possibly a read error. For the CDR3, the DNA is TGTGCCAGCAGCCCCCAGGCTCTAGGCAACGAGCTGTACTTC. It encodes CASSPQALGNELYF. The chain has TRBV7-9 and TRBJ2-7, with D unresolved. This CDR3 spans 14 amino acids. Germline CDR1 and CDR2: SEHNR and FQNEAQ (reference sequence).

This clonotype was counted at least ten times. The V and J genes are TRBV28 and TRBJ2-7; D possibly corresponds to TRBD2 (5 bases). The germline V gene encodes CDR1 MDHEN and CDR2 SYDVKM. The V end lost 10 bases, the J end lost 6 bases, and 16 bases lay between the germline ends. The CDR3 consists of 12 residues. The CDR3 DNA reads as TGTGCCATCCTTTCCACCCGGGGCGAGCAGTACTTC. This translates into CAILSTRGEQYF.

Many counts were recorded for this clonotype. V usage is TRBV28 and J usage is TRBJ2-7; D gene ambiguous. Germline values: CDR1 MDHEN, CDR2 SYDVKM. V was trimmed by 5 bases and J by 0 bases, leaving 14 bases between them. The CDR3 sequence is 15 residues long. The CDR3 nucleotides read TGTGCCAGCAGTCCTCTCGCCTTGGGCTCCTACGAGCAGTACTTC. Amino acids: CASSPLALGSYEQYF.

The V and J genes are TRBV14 and TRBJ2-3, with 11 nucleotides matching TRBD2. The germline V gene encodes CDR1 SGHDN and CDR2 FVKESK. The CDR3 sequence is 16 residues long. Unmatched junction bases numbered 3, after V lost 3 bases and J lost 1 base. The CDR3 coding sequence is TGTGCCAGCAGCCAGTTACTAGCGGGAGGCACAGATACGCAGTATTTT. The encoded protein is CASSQLLAGGTDTQYF.

This clonotype was seen many times. The J gene is TRBJ2-5, the V gene TRBV12-3 or TRBV12-4; D not certain. This CDR3 spans 13 amino acids. Trimming stripped 2 bases from V and 5 bases from J, with 9 bases between. CDR3 loop: CASSLSGSETQYF. The CDR3, as DNA: TGTGCCAGCAGTTTAAGTGGGTCGGAGACCCAGTACTTC.

The chain has TRBV20-1 and TRBJ2-7; a possible D gene is TRBD1 (6 bases). Germline CDR1 and CDR2: DFQATT and SNEGSKA (reference sequence). There are 13 residues in the CDR3. V was clipped by 6 bases and J by 2 bases, with 14 bases between them. The CDR3 here is CSARTATTYEQYF. The CDR3 coding sequence is TGCAGTGCCAGGACAGCTACCACCTACGAGCAGTACTTC.